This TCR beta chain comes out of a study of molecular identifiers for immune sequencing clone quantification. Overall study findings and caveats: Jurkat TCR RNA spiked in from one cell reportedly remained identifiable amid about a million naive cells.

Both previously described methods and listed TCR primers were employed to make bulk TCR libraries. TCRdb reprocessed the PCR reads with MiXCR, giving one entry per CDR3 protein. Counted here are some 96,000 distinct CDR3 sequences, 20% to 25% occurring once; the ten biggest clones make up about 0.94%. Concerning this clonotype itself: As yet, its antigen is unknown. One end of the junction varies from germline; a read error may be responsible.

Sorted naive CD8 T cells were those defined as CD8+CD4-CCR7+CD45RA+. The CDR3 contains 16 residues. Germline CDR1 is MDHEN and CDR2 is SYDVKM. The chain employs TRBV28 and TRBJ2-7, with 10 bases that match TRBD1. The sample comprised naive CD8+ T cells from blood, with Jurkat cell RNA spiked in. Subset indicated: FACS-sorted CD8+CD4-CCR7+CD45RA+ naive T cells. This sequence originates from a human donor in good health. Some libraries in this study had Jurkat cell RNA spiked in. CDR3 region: CASSLGAGTGAYEQCF. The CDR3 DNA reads TGTGCCAGCAGTTTAGGAGCGGGGACAGGGGCCTACGAGCAGTGCTTC.